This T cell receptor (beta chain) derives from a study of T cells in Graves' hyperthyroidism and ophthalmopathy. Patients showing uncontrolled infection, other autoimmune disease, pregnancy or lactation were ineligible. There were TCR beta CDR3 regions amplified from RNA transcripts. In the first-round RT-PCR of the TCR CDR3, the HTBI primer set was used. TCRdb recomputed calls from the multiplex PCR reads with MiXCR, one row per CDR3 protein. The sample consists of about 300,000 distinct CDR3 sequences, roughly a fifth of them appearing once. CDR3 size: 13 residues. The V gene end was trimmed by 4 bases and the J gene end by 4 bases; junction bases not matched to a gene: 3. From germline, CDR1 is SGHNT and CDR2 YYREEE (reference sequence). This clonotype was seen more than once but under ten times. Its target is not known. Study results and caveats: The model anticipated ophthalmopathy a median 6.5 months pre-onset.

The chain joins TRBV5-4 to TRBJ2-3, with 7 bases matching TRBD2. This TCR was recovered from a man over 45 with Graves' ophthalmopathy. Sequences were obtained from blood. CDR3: CASSGLEADTQYF. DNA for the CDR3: TGTGCCAGCAGCGGACTAGAAGCAGATACGCAGTATTTT.